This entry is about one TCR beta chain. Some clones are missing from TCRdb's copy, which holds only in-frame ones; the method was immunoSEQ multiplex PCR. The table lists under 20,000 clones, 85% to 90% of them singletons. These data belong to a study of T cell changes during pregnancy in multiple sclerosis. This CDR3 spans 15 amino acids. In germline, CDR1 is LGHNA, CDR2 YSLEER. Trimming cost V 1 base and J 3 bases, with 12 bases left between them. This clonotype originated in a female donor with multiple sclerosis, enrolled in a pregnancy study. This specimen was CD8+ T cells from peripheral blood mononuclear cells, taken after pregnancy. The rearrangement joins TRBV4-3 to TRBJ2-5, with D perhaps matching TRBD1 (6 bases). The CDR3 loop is CASSQGQGLEETQYF. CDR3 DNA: TGCGCCAGCAGCCAAGGCCAGGGGTTGGAAGAGACCCAGTACTTC.